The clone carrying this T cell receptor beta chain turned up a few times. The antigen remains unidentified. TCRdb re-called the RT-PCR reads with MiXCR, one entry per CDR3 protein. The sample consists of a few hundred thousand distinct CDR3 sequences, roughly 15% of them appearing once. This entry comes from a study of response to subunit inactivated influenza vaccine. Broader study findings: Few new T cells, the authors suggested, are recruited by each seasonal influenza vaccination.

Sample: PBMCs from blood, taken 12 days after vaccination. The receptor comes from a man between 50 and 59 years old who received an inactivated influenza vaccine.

CDR3 region: CASSLDALGREAFF. DNA for the CDR3: TGTGCCAGCAGCTTAGACGCGTTGGGGCGTGAAGCTTTCTTT. V usage is TRBV7-2 and J usage is TRBJ1-1; D is perhaps TRBD1 (5 bases). This CDR3 contains 14 residues. V gave up 1 base and J gave up 7 bases, with 13 bases separating them. CDR1 SGHTA and CDR2 FQGNSA come from the germline V gene.